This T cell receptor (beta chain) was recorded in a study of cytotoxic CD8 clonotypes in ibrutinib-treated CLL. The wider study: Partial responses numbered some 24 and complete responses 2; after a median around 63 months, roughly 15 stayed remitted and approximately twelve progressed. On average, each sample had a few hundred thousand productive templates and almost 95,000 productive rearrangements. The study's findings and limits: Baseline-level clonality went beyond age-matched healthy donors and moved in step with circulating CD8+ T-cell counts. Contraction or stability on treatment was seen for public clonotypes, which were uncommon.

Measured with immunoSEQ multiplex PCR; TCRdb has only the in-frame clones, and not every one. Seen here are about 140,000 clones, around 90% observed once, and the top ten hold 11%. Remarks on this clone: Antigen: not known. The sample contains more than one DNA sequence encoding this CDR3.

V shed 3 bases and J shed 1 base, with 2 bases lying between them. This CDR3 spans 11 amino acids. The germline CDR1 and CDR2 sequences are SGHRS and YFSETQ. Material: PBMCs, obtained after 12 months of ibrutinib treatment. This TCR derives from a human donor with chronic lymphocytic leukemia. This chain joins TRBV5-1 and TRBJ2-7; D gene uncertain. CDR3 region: CASSSSYEQYF. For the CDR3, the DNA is TGCGCCAGCAGCTCGTCCTACGAGCAGTACTTC.